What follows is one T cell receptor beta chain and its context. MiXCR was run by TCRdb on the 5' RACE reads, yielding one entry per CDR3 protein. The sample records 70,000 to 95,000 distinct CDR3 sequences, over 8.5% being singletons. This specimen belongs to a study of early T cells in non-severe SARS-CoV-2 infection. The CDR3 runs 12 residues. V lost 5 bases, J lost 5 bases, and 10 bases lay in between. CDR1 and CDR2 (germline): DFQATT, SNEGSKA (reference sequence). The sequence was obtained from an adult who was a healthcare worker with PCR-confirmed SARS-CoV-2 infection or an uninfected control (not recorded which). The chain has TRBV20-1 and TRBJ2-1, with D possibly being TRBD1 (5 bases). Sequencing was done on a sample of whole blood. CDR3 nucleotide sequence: TGCAGTGCTCCAAGGGGCGACAATGAGCAGTTCTTC. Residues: CSAPRGDNEQFF.